This entry lists 11 T cell receptor beta chains sequenced from one sample in a study of graft-versus-host responses after intestinal transplantation. These receptors' antigens are unknown. Libraries were prepared by immunoSEQ multiplex PCR; TCRdb keeps only in-frame clonotypes and omits some of them. The table includes 40,000 to 60,000 clones, 70% to 85% detected once. This material consisted of unstimulated CD4+ T cells sorted from spleen or lymph node cells, taken before transplant. Source of these receptors: a human donor who was the organ donor for an intestinal transplant.

V and J are TRBV7-9 and TRBJ1-2, with TRBD1 identical over 7 bases. J gave up 6 bases and V 5 bases, and 9 bases lay outside the gene matches. Germline V CDR1 and CDR2: SEHNR, FQNEAQ (reference sequence). CDR3 length: 14 residues. CDR3 nucleotides: TGTGCCAGCAGCCTACGGGACCAGGGGGATGGCTACACCTTC. Translating gives CASSLRDQGDGYTF. Full variable domain (missing parts from reference TRBV7-9 and TRBJ1-2): DTGVSQNPRHKITKRGQNVTFRCDPISEHNRLYWYRQTLGQGPEFLTYFQNEAQLEKSRLLSDRFSAERPKGSFSTLEIQRTEQGDSAMYLCASSLRDQGDGYTFGSGTRLTVV.

The V gene is TRBV6-1, the J gene TRBJ2-3; TRBD1 matches at 9 bases. The CDR3 is 13 amino acids. Trimming at V came to 8 bases and at J to 5 bases, leaving 5 bases not matched to a gene. CDR1 is MNHNS and CDR2 is SASEGT in the germline V gene. The DNA of the CDR3 is TGTGCCAGCCGGGACAGGGAAGTAGATACGCAGTATTTT. Translation gives CASRDREVDTQYF.

J is TRBJ2-3 and V is TRBV4-2; D perhaps matches TRBD2 (6 bases). The CDR3 contains 15 residues. Germline V gene data show CDR1 as LGHNA and CDR2 as YNFKEQ. Between the trimmed V and J ends, which lost 3 bases and 2 bases, there was a span of 12 bases. In DNA form, the CDR3 reads TGTGCCAGCAGCCAGGCTAGCGATAACACAGATACGCAGTATTTT. Protein product: CASSQASDNTDTQYF.

For this clone: The identical CDR3 is also encoded by other nucleotide sequences in the sample. The gene calls are TRBV5-6 and TRBJ2-5; 7 bases align to TRBD2. J lost 5 bases, V lost 0 bases, and 1 base had no gene match. The CDR3 contains 13 residues. CDR1 and CDR2 (germline): SGHDT, YYEEEE. This CDR3 is CASSLAGGETQYF. The CDR3 bases are TGTGCCAGCAGCTTGGCCGGGGGGGAGACCCAGTACTTC.

The chain recombines TRBV29-1 with TRBJ2-7; D may be TRBD1 or TRBD2 (6 bases each). The CDR3 covers 11 residues. The ends were cut back, 5 bases at V and 7 bases at J, with 12 bases in the middle. Germline V CDR1 and CDR2: SQVTM, ANQGSEA. The CDR3 is CSVWRGNEQYF. The DNA of the CDR3 is TGCAGCGTTTGGAGGGGGAATGAGCAGTACTTC.

The J gene is TRBJ2-5, the V gene TRBV5-4; possibly TRBD1 for D (6 bases). Germline V gene lookup returns CDR1 SGHNT and CDR2 YYREEE (reference sequence). The CDR3 is made up of 16 amino acids. V dropped 4 bases and J dropped 3 bases, with 19 bases sitting between them. The CDR3 protein is CASSANTRDIEETQYF. The DNA for the CDR3 is TGTGCCAGCAGCGCGAACACCCGGGACATCGAAGAGACCCAGTACTTC.

The chain has TRBV7-2 and TRBJ1-2, with D possibly being TRBD1 (6 bases). Germline-derived CDR1 and CDR2 are SGHTA and FQGNSA. V was trimmed by 2 bases and J by 8 bases, leaving 12 bases between them. CDR3 length: 13 amino acids. As DNA, the CDR3 is TGTGCCAGCAGCTTAATGCAGGGGAGGGGCTACACCTTC. Protein: CASSLMQGRGYTF.

The chain combines TRBV11-2 with TRBJ2-1; D may be TRBD1 (8 bases). From germline, CDR1 is SGHAT and CDR2 FQNNGV. V was pared by 5 bases and J by 9 bases, with 20 bases between. CDR3 length: 15 amino acids. The CDR3 region has the DNA TGTGCCAGCAGCCTCGGGAGGCGGCAGGGGGCTGAGCAGTTCTTC. Protein sequence: CASSLGRRQGAEQFF.

The rearrangement links TRBV21-1 to TRBJ2-1; TRBD2 is the table's D call and was not checked against the DNA. TRBV21-1 counts as a pseudogene. This CDR3 is 17 amino acids long. As DNA, the CDR3 is TGTGCCAGCAGCAAAGCGCAGCTAGAGAGCTCCTACAATGAGCAGTTCTTC. Protein sequence: CASSKAQLESSYNEQFF.

Only one count was recorded for this clone. The rearrangement links TRBV6-5 to TRBJ1-2; 7 bases line up with TRBD1. This CDR3 contains 15 residues. CDR1 is MNHEY and CDR2 is SVGAGI in the germline V gene. V was pared by 8 bases and J by 4 bases, with 13 bases of the junction left unmatched. CDR3 nucleotide sequence: TGTGCCAGCCGGTCGACAGGGTTGGAGGGCTATGGCTACACCTTC. Protein sequence: CASRSTGLEGYGYTF.

The chain has TRBV4-1 and TRBJ1-2, with 8 positions matching TRBD1. The CDR3 has 16 residues. The trim removed 4 bases at V and 4 bases at J, leaving 11 bases unmatched. CDR1 is MGHRA and CDR2 is YSYEKL in the germline V gene. CDR3 in DNA: TGCGCCAGCAGCCCCTCCACCGGACAGGGCCTCTATGGCTACACCTTC. Protein sequence: CASSPSTGQGLYGYTF.